Sequencing of this T cell receptor beta chain was carried out in a study of blood T cell repertoires in COVID-19. The overall study: COVID-19 samples collected from the United States, Italy and Spain covered acute and convalescent phases. From T cells, B-cell-depleted T cells, or PBMCs came the material, which was cDNA or gDNA.

In the original workflow: Estimates of nucleated cell counts were drawn from the amplification of reference gene primers. The assay was immunoSEQ multiplex PCR, and TCRdb's table has in-frame clones only and misses some. For V, J and clone size, that table is used; D and trimming come from the DNA. The sample lists around 62,000 clones; 80% to 95% were seen once. Looked up from germline, CDR1 is LNHNV and CDR2 is YYDKDF (reference sequence). This CDR3 is 15 amino acids long. The J segment lost 6 bases and the V segment lost 5 bases, leaving 10 bases of the junction unmatched. The receptor comes from a man between 65 and 85 years old with active COVID-19. The genes are TRBV15 and TRBJ2-7; 10 positions match TRBD1. The sequencing input was peripheral blood. CDR3 region: CATSGPGTGDLEQYV. The DNA of the CDR3 is TGTGCCACCAGCGGCCCCGGGACAGGGGATCTCGAGCAGTACGTC.